This T cell receptor (beta chain) was obtained from a study of CD8+CD57+ T cells in acquired aplastic anemia. About the research overall: Sorted CD4+ and CD8+ cells yielded DNA averaging about 3.2 ug. Study conclusions and caveats: Simpson's diversity of CD8+ cells was not significantly different in patients compared with controls.

Notes on this clonotype: Antigen specificity is unknown.

The template used for profiling TCR beta VDJ and CDR3 was genomic DNA. Each CDR3 protein gets one entry after TCRdb re-called the reads with MiXCR. The sample has 250,000 or so distinct CDR3 sequences; around 45% are singletons. This CDR3 spans 13 amino acids. The V and J ends lost 1 base and 4 bases respectively, with 7 bases between them. Germline V gene data show CDR1 as LNHNV and CDR2 as YYDKDF (reference sequence). It was patients with CD8+CD57+ cell expansion by flow cytometry who were chosen for sequencing. The rearrangement joins TRBV15 to TRBJ1-1; D unresolved. The specimen sequenced was sorted CD4+, CD8+, or CD8+CD57+ T cells (not recorded which) from PBMCs. The sequence was collected from a human donor with aplastic anemia. This CDR3 is CATSRAYGTEAFF. DNA for the CDR3: TGTGCCACCAGCAGAGCTTATGGCACTGAAGCTTTCTTT.